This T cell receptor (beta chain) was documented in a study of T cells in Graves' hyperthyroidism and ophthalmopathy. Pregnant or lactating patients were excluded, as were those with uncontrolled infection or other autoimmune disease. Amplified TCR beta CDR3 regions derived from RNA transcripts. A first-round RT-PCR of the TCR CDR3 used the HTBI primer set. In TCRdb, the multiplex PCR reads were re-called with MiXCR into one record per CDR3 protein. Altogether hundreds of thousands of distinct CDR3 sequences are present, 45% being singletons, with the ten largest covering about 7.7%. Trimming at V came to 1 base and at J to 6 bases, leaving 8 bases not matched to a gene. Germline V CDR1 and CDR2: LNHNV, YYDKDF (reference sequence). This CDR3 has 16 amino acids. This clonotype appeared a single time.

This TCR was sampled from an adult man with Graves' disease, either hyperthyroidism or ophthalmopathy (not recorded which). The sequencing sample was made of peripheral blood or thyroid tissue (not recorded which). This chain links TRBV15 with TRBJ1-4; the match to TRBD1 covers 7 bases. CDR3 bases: TGTGCCACCAGCAGAGTATCCGGGACAGCCGATGAAAAACTGTTTTTT. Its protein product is CATSRVSGTADEKLFF.